The next 7 T cell receptor beta chains were all read from a single sample in a study of cytotoxic CD8 clonotypes in ibrutinib-treated CLL. Sequenced by immunoSEQ multiplex PCR; TCRdb stores in-frame clones only, minus some. The top ten clones hold around 30% of a sample with roughly 100,000 clones, 70% to 80% of them seen once. The material was PBMCs, obtained after 12 months of ibrutinib treatment. Receptor source: a human donor with chronic lymphocytic leukemia.

The rearrangement links TRBV5-4 to TRBJ1-6, with a weak D call TRBD1 (6 bases). Germline V lookup: CDR1 SGHNT, CDR2 YYREEE (reference sequence). V lost 4 bases to trimming and J lost 8 bases, with 25 bases between them. The CDR3 totals 18 residues. DNA for the CDR3: TGTGCCAGCAGCCCGCTTCCCTTCTTCGACAGGTATGATTCACCCCTCCACTTT. This sequence encodes CASSPLPFFDRYDSPLHF.

The genes are TRBV19 and TRBJ2-5, with 11 bases lining up with TRBD1. Germline V gene sequence: CDR1 LNHDA, CDR2 SQIVND (reference sequence). The CDR3 length is 16 residues. The junction had 9 bases not matched to a gene; V was cut back by 4 bases and J by 5 bases. CDR3 sequence: CASSTRTGGARETQYF. CDR3 in DNA: TGTGCCAGTAGTACCCGGACAGGGGGCGCGAGGGAGACCCAGTACTTC.

The rearrangement uses TRBV9 and TRBJ1-3, with 7 bases lining up with TRBD1. The trim removed 1 base at V and 0 bases at J, leaving 1 base unmatched. The CDR3 contains 15 residues. CDR1 and CDR2 from the germline V gene are SGDLS and YYNGEE. Here the CDR3 reads CASSVSGGSGNTIYF. CDR3 in DNA: TGTGCCAGCAGCGTATCAGGGGGCTCTGGAAACACCATATATTTT.

The V call is TRBV28, the J call TRBJ1-5, with TRBD1 identical over 8 bases. The germline V gene encodes CDR1 MDHEN and CDR2 SYDVKM. This CDR3 contains 16 residues. CDR3 amino acids: CARAKRDRHSNQPQHF. CDR3 bases: TGTGCAAGAGCGAAGCGGGACAGGCACAGCAATCAGCCCCAGCATTTT.

The CDR3, as DNA: TGTGCCAGCAGCTTAGTACAATCGAACACTGAAGCTTTCTTT. As protein: CASSLVQSNTEAFF. The rearrangement joins TRBV11-3 to TRBJ1-1, with D uncertain. Germline CDR1 reads SGHNT; CDR2 reads YENEEA. The CDR3 contains 14 residues. V was trimmed by 1 base and J by 1 base, leaving 7 bases between them.

The rearrangement uses TRBV5-8 and TRBJ1-2; 7 bases line up with TRBD1. Looked up from germline, CDR1 is SGHTS and CDR2 is YDEGEE. CDR3 length: 14 amino acids. V trimming: 0 bases; J trimming: 7 bases; junction bases outside the gene matches: 6. The CDR3 is CASSLDRGVSGYTF. The CDR3 nucleotides read TGTGCCAGCAGCTTGGACAGGGGAGTAAGTGGCTACACCTTC.

This chain uses TRBV25-1 with TRBJ1-1; D is uncertain. The CDR3 totals 13 residues. V lost 7 bases and J lost 1, with 10 bases in between. Germline values: CDR1 MGHDK, CDR2 SYGVNS. CDR3 bases: TGTGCCAGCAAACCTACGGGGAACACTGAAGCTTTCTTT. Translating gives CASKPTGNTEAFF.